The next 20 T cell receptor beta chains were all read from a single sample in a study of chemoradiotherapy in HPV16-positive cancers. The data were produced by immunoSEQ multiplex PCR, yet TCRdb's version contains in-frame clones alone and is incomplete. The table records thousands of clones, 70% to 75% of them present only once. The input for sequencing was tumor tissue, taken from a patient who underwent chemoradiotherapy. The receptors were sampled from a human donor with HPV-associated anogenital cancer.

This clone appeared a few times. The V gene is TRBV4-2, the J gene TRBJ2-3; 9 bases map to TRBD2. The CDR3 consists of 16 residues. Germline V CDR1 and CDR2: LGHNA, YNFKEQ. The V segment lost 0 bases and the J segment 5 bases; nucleotides outside the gene matches: 6. In nucleotides, the CDR3 is TGTGCCAGCAGCCAAGATCGCGGGGGGGCCGTAGATACGCAGTATTTT. This encodes CASSQDRGGAVDTQYF.

The V gene is TRBV6-1, the J gene TRBJ1-5; D is undetermined. Germline V lookup: CDR1 MNHNS, CDR2 SASEGT. Trimming left V 3 bases short and J 4 bases short, with 4 bases between. This CDR3 comprises 12 residues. The CDR3 protein is CASSDYNQPQHF. The DNA for the CDR3 is TGTGCCAGCAGTGATTATAATCAGCCCCAGCATTTT.

The rearrangement joins TRBV11-3 to TRBJ2-3, with D unresolved. This CDR3 has 13 amino acids. CDR1 is SGHNT and CDR2 is YENEEA in the germline V gene. Trimming stripped 1 base from V and 3 bases from J, with 5 bases between. CDR3 coding DNA: TGTGCCAGCAGCTTAGGGCAGACAGATACGCAGTATTTT. Translating gives CASSLGQTDTQYF.

The sample holds one count of this clone. The V call is TRBV28, the J call TRBJ2-3; 7 nucleotides line up with TRBD1. Germline V lookup: CDR1 MDHEN, CDR2 SYDVKM. V lost 6 bases to trimming and J lost 3 bases; unmatched junction nucleotides: 6. The length of the CDR3 is 14 residues. CDR3 protein: CASSRQGGTDTQYF. Here the CDR3 DNA reads TGTGCCAGCAGCAGACAGGGTGGGACAGATACGCAGTATTTT.

The rearrangement uses TRBV5-5 and TRBJ2-7; the D gene is possibly TRBD1 (6 bases). Germline V gene lookup returns CDR1 SGHKS and CDR2 YYEKEE (reference sequence). The CDR3 contains 14 residues. The germline V and J ends were trimmed by 5 bases and 1 base, with 13 bases remaining between them. The CDR3 loop reads CASRGMRGSYEQYF. In DNA form, the CDR3 reads TGTGCCAGCAGGGGAATGAGGGGGTCCTACGAGCAGTACTTC.

The chain is built from TRBV6-6 and TRBJ1-1; D unclear. The germline V gene has CDR1 MNHNY and CDR2 SVGAGI (reference sequence). V dropped 7 bases and J dropped 2 bases, with 14 bases sitting between them. The CDR3 length is 14 residues. The CDR3 protein is CASTQGGVNTEAFF. CDR3 DNA: TGTGCCAGCACCCAAGGTGGGGTCAACACTGAAGCTTTCTTT.

The chain uses TRBV6-6 and TRBJ2-4; 7 bases fit TRBD2. Germline CDR1 is MNHNY and CDR2 is SVGAGI (reference sequence). Trimming took 0 bases from V and 8 from J; bases not matched to a gene: 7. There are 15 residues in the CDR3. The CDR3 sequence: CASSYSGEGSDIQYF. The CDR3 DNA sequence: TGTGCCAGCAGTTACTCAGGGGAGGGATCGGACATTCAGTACTTC.

The V gene is TRBV5-5, the J gene TRBJ2-3; unclear D gene. V lost 0 bases, J lost 3 bases, and 5 bases lay in between. Germline-derived CDR1 and CDR2 are SGHKS and YYEKEE (reference sequence). The CDR3 covers 13 residues. CDR3 sequence (DNA): TGTGCCAGCAGCTTGGGAGCTACAGATACGCAGTATTTT. It codes for CASSLGATDTQYF.

The chain uses TRBV5-4 and TRBJ2-5; D is perhaps TRBD1 or TRBD2 (5 bases each). The CDR3 contains 13 residues. Looked up from germline, CDR1 is SGHNT and CDR2 is YYREEE (reference sequence). Trimming pared 4 bases from V and 2 bases from J, leaving 9 bases between. The CDR3 region has the DNA TGTGCCAGCAGCCAGGGACCTCAAGAGACCCAGTACTTC. Translation gives CASSQGPQETQYF.

The chain is built from TRBV5-1 and TRBJ2-6; D perhaps matches TRBD1 (5 bases). V lost 4 bases, J lost 3 bases, and 14 bases lay in between. Germline V gene data show CDR1 as SGHRS and CDR2 as YFSETQ. CDR3 length equals 16 residues. This chain's CDR3 is CASSVQAQGGANVLTF. DNA for the CDR3: TGCGCCAGCAGCGTACAGGCCCAAGGTGGGGCCAACGTCCTGACTTTC.

This chain uses TRBV18 with TRBJ2-3, with 8 bases that match TRBD1. The trim removed 3 bases at V and 6 bases at J, leaving 11 bases unmatched. Germline CDR1 and CDR2: KGHSH and LQKENI. CDR3 size: 16 residues. CDR3 nucleotide sequence: TGTGCCAGCTCACCTATTCAGGGGGCCAGGGTGGATACGCAGTATTTT. Encoded protein: CASSPIQGARVDTQYF.

The chain combines TRBV5-1 with TRBJ2-1, with 14 bases fitting TRBD2. CDR3 length: 15 residues. Germline V gene sequence: CDR1 SGHRS, CDR2 YFSETQ. Unmatched junction bases numbered 10, after V lost 2 bases and J lost 15 bases. The CDR3 nucleotides read TGCGCCAGCAGCTTAAACTACGGGACTAGCGGGGGTCTGTTCTTC. It is translated as CASSLNYGTSGGLFF. The full variable domain, in which reference TRBV5-1 and TRBJ2-1 provide the parts outside the CDR3, is KAGVTQTPRYLIKTRGQQVTLSCSPISGHRSVSWYQQTPGQGLQFLFEYFSETQRNKGNFPGRFSGRQFSNSRSEMNVSTLELGDSALYLCASSLNYGTSGGLFFGPGTRLTVL.

V is TRBV30 and J is TRBJ2-7, with 8 positions matching TRBD1. CDR3 length: 15 residues. The germline gives CDR1 GTSNPN, CDR2 SVGIG (reference sequence). Trimming cost V 2 bases and J 4 bases; bases outside gene matches: 10. This CDR3 reads CAWSLRTGILYEQYF. In nucleotides, the CDR3 is TGTGCCTGGAGTCTAAGGACAGGGATCTTGTACGAGCAGTACTTC.

This clone was found once. V is TRBV30 and J is TRBJ2-5, with 8 bases fitting TRBD1. J lost 4 bases, V lost 5 bases, and 6 bases had no gene match. The CDR3 has 13 amino acids. Germline V gives CDR1 GTSNPN, CDR2 SVGIG (reference sequence). As DNA, the CDR3 is TGTGCCTGGTCGAGGACAGGGCGAGAGACCCAGTACTTC. It specifies CAWSRTGRETQYF.

The chain combines TRBV6-5 with TRBJ2-2; D tentatively fits TRBD1 or TRBD2 (6 bases each). CDR1 and CDR2 (germline): MNHEY, SVGAGI. V lost 6 bases, J lost 9 bases, and 20 bases lay in between. This CDR3 contains 15 residues. The CDR3 DNA follows: TGTGCCAGCAGGTCGGACAGTGGGAGGAATCGGGAGCTGTTTTTT. This gives the protein CASRSDSGRNRELFF.

This clone was detected only once. The V and J genes are TRBV7-9 and TRBJ2-7; 8 nucleotides agree with TRBD2. The CDR3 length is 13 residues. The J segment lost 4 bases and the V segment lost 4 bases, leaving 3 bases of the junction unmatched. Germline CDR1 and CDR2: SEHNR and FQNEAQ (reference sequence). The chain's CDR3 is CASSYSGTYEQYF. The CDR3, as DNA: TGTGCCAGCAGCTATAGCGGGACGTACGAGCAGTACTTC.

J is TRBJ2-2 and V is TRBV28, with D perhaps matching TRBD1 (6 bases). The CDR3 has 17 residues. The germline CDR1 and CDR2 sequences are MDHEN and SYDVKM. Trimming removed 6 bases at V and 2 bases at J, with 19 bases between. CDR3 sequence reads: CASRGNRDPRNTGELFF. CDR3 DNA: TGTGCCAGCAGGGGGAACAGGGATCCCCGAAACACCGGGGAGCTGTTTTTT.

The rearrangement joins TRBV19 to TRBJ2-2; 11 bases fit TRBD1. Germline CDR1 reads LNHDA; CDR2 reads SQIVND (reference sequence). This CDR3 comprises 16 residues. The V segment lost 5 bases and the J segment 4 bases; nucleotides outside the gene matches: 6. CDR3 sequence: CASSSGQGAGTGELFF. CDR3 nucleotide sequence: TGTGCCAGTAGTTCCGGACAGGGGGCGGGCACCGGGGAGCTGTTTTTT.

As DNA, the CDR3 is TGTGCCAGCAAGGGACTAGCGGGGGCCAACGTCCTGACTTTC. Translating gives CASKGLAGANVLTF. This chain connects TRBV6-1 to TRBJ2-6; 10 positions agree with TRBD2. The ends lost 7 bases at V and 4 bases at J; junction bases unmatched: 1. The CDR3 is 14 amino acids. Germline V gene sequence: CDR1 MNHNS, CDR2 SASEGT.

The genes are TRBV5-4 and TRBJ2-3; perhaps TRBD2 as D (6 bases). The CDR3 covers 16 residues. The V end was cut by 2 bases, the J end by 0 bases, with 13 bases between. The V gene's germline CDR1 is SGHNT and CDR2 YYREEE (reference sequence). The CDR3 DNA follows: TGTGCCAGCAGCTTAAGACGTGGGACTAGCACAGATACGCAGTATTTT. Its protein product is CASSLRRGTSTDTQYF.